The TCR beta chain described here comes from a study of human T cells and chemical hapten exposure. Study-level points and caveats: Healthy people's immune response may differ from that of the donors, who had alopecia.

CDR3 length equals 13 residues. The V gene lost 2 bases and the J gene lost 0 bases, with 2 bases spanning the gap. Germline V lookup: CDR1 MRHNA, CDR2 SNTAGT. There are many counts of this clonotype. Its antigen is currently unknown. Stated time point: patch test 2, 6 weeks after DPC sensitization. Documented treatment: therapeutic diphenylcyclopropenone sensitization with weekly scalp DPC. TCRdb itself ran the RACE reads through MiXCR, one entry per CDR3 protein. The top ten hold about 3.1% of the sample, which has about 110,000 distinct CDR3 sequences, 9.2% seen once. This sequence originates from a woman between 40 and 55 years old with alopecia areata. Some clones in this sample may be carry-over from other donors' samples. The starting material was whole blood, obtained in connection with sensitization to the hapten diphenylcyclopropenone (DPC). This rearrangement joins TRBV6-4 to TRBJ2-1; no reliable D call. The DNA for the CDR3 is TGTGCCAGCAGTGACAGCTCCTACAATGAGCAGTTCTTC. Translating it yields CASSDSSYNEQFF.